This T cell receptor beta chain was sequenced in a study of cytomegalovirus exposure and HLA in healthy donors. The PCR ran on 60 Vbeta and 13 Jbeta primers. Repertoires were generated with immunoSEQ multiplex PCR, while TCRdb's copy carries only in-frame clones and drops some. The sample shows 150,000 to 200,000 clones, over 60% of them seen only once. The source material was PBMCs. The source of this sequence is a girl aged 5 to 17 in good health and CMV-seronegative.

In DNA form, the CDR3 reads TGTGCCAGCAGCTTAACGGACAGGCCTAGCGAGCAGTACTTC. It yields the protein CASSLTDRPSEQYF. The V gene is TRBV7-3, the J gene TRBJ2-7; 7 nucleotides match TRBD1. The CDR3 is 14 residues long. Germline loops: CDR1 SGHTA, CDR2 FQGTGA. With V trimmed by 0 bases and J by 6 bases, 5 bases remained unmatched.